This record concerns one T cell receptor (beta chain) sequence. This specimen belongs to a study of blood T cell repertoires in COVID-19. Across the study: Spain, Italy and the United States supplied samples that represented acute and convalescent COVID-19. T cells, B-cell-depleted T cells, or PBMCs provided the cDNA or gDNA that served as material.

As handled by the study authors: Nucleated cell number was recorded as an estimate derived from reference gene primer amplification. The repertoire was sequenced with immunoSEQ multiplex PCR; TCRdb's copy has only in-frame clones and lacks some. The D gene and trimming were derived from the DNA, and the V and J assignments and clone size from that table. The sample gives fewer than 250,000 clones, roughly four fifths of which show up once; around 12% is in the top ten. The receptor's source is a woman between 40 and 55 years old with acute or convalescent COVID-19. What was sequenced was peripheral blood.

CDR3 in amino acids: CASSYSAGALYEQYF. The CDR3 nucleotides read TGTGCCAGCAGTTACTCGGCAGGGGCCCTTTACGAGCAGTACTTC. The V and J genes are TRBV6-7 and TRBJ2-7; maybe TRBD1 (6 bases). TRBV6-7 is identified as an open reading frame with a role that is uncertain. The V end was cut by 0 bases, the J end by 4 bases, with 13 bases between. This CDR3 spans 15 amino acids.